Listed here are 17 T cell receptor beta chains from one sample, sequenced in a study of T-cell reconstitution after alpha-beta-depleted transplantation in children. Unique molecular identifiers featured in how the TCRbeta library was prepared. TCRdb ran MiXCR on the PCR reads and lists one entry per CDR3 protein. Altogether roughly 350,000 distinct CDR3 sequences are present, 15% to 20% being singletons, with the ten largest covering around 41%. This specimen was PBMCs, mostly from graft donor cells, taken 360 days after TCRalphabeta/CD19-depleted stem cell transplant. Source of these receptors: a male patient between 2 and 10 years old who had a stem cell transplant for acute lymphoblastic leukemia, so the T cells may come from the graft donor.

There are a few counts of this clonotype. The genes are TRBV7-2 and TRBJ1-5; D ambiguous. Germline V gene data show CDR1 as SGHTA and CDR2 as FQGNSA. The CDR3 length is 15 residues. Between the trimmed V and J ends, which lost 2 bases and 6 bases, there was a span of 14 bases. CDR3 sequence (DNA): TGTGCCAGCAGCTTAATTCCGCAGGCAGGTCAGCCCCAGCATTTT. Its translation is CASSLIPQAGQPQHF. Variable domain in full (rest from reference TRBV7-2 and TRBJ1-5): GAGVSQSPSNKVTEKGKDVELRCDPISGHTALYWYRQSLGQGLEFLIYFQGNSAPDKSGLPSDRFSAERTGGSVSTLTIQRTQQEDSAVYLCASSLIPQAGQPQHFGDGTRLSIL.

This rearrangement joins TRBV20-1 to TRBJ2-1; 11 bases fit TRBD1. The germline V gene has CDR1 DFQATT and CDR2 SNEGSKA (reference sequence). The ends lost 6 bases at V and 8 bases at J; junction bases unmatched: 12. The CDR3 loop spans 15 amino acids. The CDR3 sequence is CSANRGGQGGDEQFF. The CDR3 DNA reads TGCAGTGCCAACAGGGGGGGACAGGGGGGCGATGAGCAGTTCTTC.

This clonotype was seen at least ten times. The V gene is TRBV9, the J gene TRBJ2-5; D is possibly TRBD2 (7 bases). Germline CDR1 SGDLS, CDR2 YYNGEE. The CDR3 length is 16 residues. Trimming pared 0 bases from V and 2 bases from J, leaving 14 bases between. The DNA of the CDR3 is TGTGCCAGCAGCGTAGGTGAAGGGGGGGGGCAAGAGACCCAGTACTTC. This translates into CASSVGEGGGQETQYF.

This clonotype showed up many times. The rearrangement links TRBV24-1 to TRBJ2-1; 8 bases are shared with TRBD2. Trimming at V came to 1 base and at J to 7 bases, leaving 17 bases not matched to a gene. The germline gives CDR1 KGHDR, CDR2 SFDVKD. The CDR3 covers 19 residues. CDR3 DNA: TGTGCCACCAGTGATTTTAGGGAAGGGACCGGGACTAGGGGTAATGAGCAGTTCTTC. The encoded protein is CATSDFREGTGTRGNEQFF.

This clonotype was found once. The chain has TRBV20-1 and TRBJ2-3; TRBD2 might be the D (7 bases). Looked up from germline, CDR1 is DFQATT and CDR2 is SNEGSKA (reference sequence). The CDR3 is 16 residues long. Trimming left V 5 bases short and J 2 bases short, with 20 bases between. CDR3 sequence: CSAWAIGGAFTDTQYF. Here the CDR3 DNA reads TGCAGTGCTTGGGCGATTGGGGGGGCTTTCACAGATACGCAGTATTTT.

This clonotype was detected a few times. V gene TRBV9 combines with J gene TRBJ2-7; tentative D call: TRBD1 (6 bases). Germline V gives CDR1 SGDLS, CDR2 YYNGEE. This CDR3 has 15 amino acids. V was clipped by 3 bases and J by 1 base, with 14 bases between them. In DNA, the CDR3 is TGTGCCAGCAGCGCCGACGGGACACCGTCCTACGAGCAGTACTTC. Translating gives CASSADGTPSYEQYF.

This clonotype appeared many times. The rearrangement joins TRBV4-2 to TRBJ2-5; TRBD1 matches at 7 bases. The CDR3 runs to 13 residues. Germline V gives CDR1 LGHNA, CDR2 YNFKEQ. Trimming took 4 bases from V and 5 from J; bases not matched to a gene: 4. The CDR3 protein is CASSPDRTETQYF. CDR3 DNA: TGTGCCAGCAGCCCGGACAGGACTGAGACCCAGTACTTC.

This clonotype was picked up many times. At one of its ends the junction is not consistent with the germline gene, which may arise from a read error. This CDR3 is CASSLVGADTQYF. CDR3 DNA: TGTGCCAGCAGCTTGGTTGGGGCCGATACGCAGTATTTT. This rearrangement joins TRBV5-1 to TRBJ2-3, with D maybe TRBD1 (5 bases). Per the germline V gene, CDR1 is SGHRS and CDR2 is YFSETQ. CDR3 length: 13 amino acids. The variable domain in full, with the rest retrieved from reference TRBV5-1 and TRBJ2-3, is KAGVTQTPRYLIKTRGQQVTLSCSPISGHRSVSWYQQTPGQGLQFLFEYFSETQRNKGNFPGRFSGRQFSNSRSEMNVSTLELGDSALYLCASSLVGADTQYFGPGTRLTVL.

This clonotype was seen a few times. This sequence joins TRBV7-9 and TRBJ2-2, with TRBD1 matching 8 bases. The CDR3 extends over 15 amino acids. CDR1 SEHNR and CDR2 FQNEAQ come from the germline V gene (reference sequence). The V gene end was trimmed by 6 bases and the J gene end by 4 bases; junction bases not matched to a gene: 7. CDR3 bases: TGTGCCAGCAGATCCAGGGGGCGGATCACCGGGGAGCTGTTTTTT. The encoded protein is CASRSRGRITGELFF.

This clonotype has just a few counts. The chain employs TRBV20-1 and TRBJ2-7; D may be TRBD1 or TRBD2 (6 bases each). The CDR3 is 15 amino acids. CDR1 and CDR2 (germline): DFQATT, SNEGSKA (reference sequence). V gave up 0 bases and J gave up 2 bases, with 14 bases separating them. CDR3 loop: CSARDGRQAAYEQYF. The CDR3 coding sequence is TGCAGTGCTAGAGACGGGAGACAGGCCGCCTACGAGCAGTACTTC.

This clonotype was observed a handful of times. The chain carries TRBV28 and TRBJ1-1, with 10 nucleotides matching TRBD1. Germline V gene sequence: CDR1 MDHEN, CDR2 SYDVKM. The V gene end was trimmed by 1 base and the J gene end by 5 bases; junction bases not matched to a gene: 4. This CDR3 is built from 15 residues. CDR3 sequence reads: CASSLYRDRGTEAFF. The CDR3 DNA sequence: TGTGCCAGCAGTTTATATCGGGACAGGGGAACTGAAGCTTTCTTT.

The chain employs TRBV7-2 and TRBJ2-7; D gene uncertain. This CDR3 spans 15 amino acids. Germline CDR1 reads SGHTA; CDR2 reads FQGNSA. The ends were cut back, 4 bases at V and 0 bases at J, with 13 bases in the middle. CDR3 nucleotide sequence: TGTGCCAGCAGCTCATACCGGACGTACTCCTACGAGCAGTACTTC. Amino acid sequence: CASSSYRTYSYEQYF.

This clonotype has a count of ten or more. The chain joins TRBV5-1 to TRBJ2-2, with D hard to call. The CDR3 consists of 15 residues. Germline V gives CDR1 SGHRS, CDR2 YFSETQ. Between the trimmed V and J ends, which lost 0 bases and 0 bases, there was a span of 6 bases. The CDR3 region has the DNA TGCGCCAGCAGCTTGGGGGGAACGAACACCGGGGAGCTGTTTTTT. Protein sequence: CASSLGGTNTGELFF.

This clonotype occurred a few times. The chain uses TRBV5-6 and TRBJ2-6; D is perhaps TRBD1 (6 bases). The CDR3 spans 16 residues. Trimming left V 2 bases short and J 2 bases short, with 11 bases between. CDR1 and CDR2 (germline): SGHDT, YYEEEE. The CDR3 reads CASSFGRGTGANVLTF. CDR3 coding DNA: TGTGCCAGCAGCTTTGGCAGGGGTACTGGGGCCAACGTCCTGACTTTC.

The chain recombines TRBV7-2 with TRBJ2-3, with 7 bases identical to TRBD2. The CDR3 covers 16 residues. CDR1 is SGHTA, CDR2 FQGNSA, per germline. V shed 4 bases, J shed 1 base, and the junction held 8 bases outside the gene matches. CDR3 coding DNA: TGTGCCAGCAGCTGGACTAGGGCACGGGGCACAGATACGCAGTATTTT. This sequence encodes CASSWTRARGTDTQYF. Drawing the rest from reference TRBV7-2 and TRBJ2-3, the complete variable domain is GAGVSQSPSNKVTEKGKDVELRCDPISGHTALYWYRQSLGQGLEFLIYFQGNSAPDKSGLPSDRFSAERTGGSVSTLTIQRTQQEDSAVYLCASSWTRARGTDTQYFGPGTRLTVL.

The sample holds a few counts of this clonotype. The genes are TRBV7-9 and TRBJ1-4; D is uncertain. V was pared by 5 bases and J by 0 bases, with 10 bases between. The CDR3 has 15 amino acids. CDR1 and CDR2 (germline): SEHNR, FQNEAQ (reference sequence). CDR3 sequence (DNA): TGTGCCAGCAGCGCCCTAGGTGCAACTAATGAAAAACTGTTTTTT. This encodes CASSALGATNEKLFF.

This clonotype was detected ten times or more. This chain joins TRBV4-1 and TRBJ2-7; D may match TRBD1 or TRBD2 (7 bases each). Germline CDR1 reads MGHRA; CDR2 reads YSYEKL. The length of the CDR3 is 21 residues. V lost 2 bases to trimming and J lost 2 bases, with 31 bases between them. DNA of the CDR3: TGCGCCAGCAGCCAACCGGGGGGCCAGGGGGGGGAACGTGGGGTACCCTACGAGCAGTACTTC. Residues: CASSQPGGQGGERGVPYEQYF.